Included here is one T cell receptor beta chain sequence, with context. The target antigen is unknown. Sequenced by immunoSEQ multiplex PCR; TCRdb stores in-frame clones only, minus some. Of tens of thousands of clones in the sample, 85% to 90% were seen once. The CDR3 loop spans 16 amino acids. The V segment lost 0 bases and the J segment 1 base; nucleotides outside the gene matches: 6. From germline, CDR1 is SGDLS and CDR2 YYNGEE. The data are from a study of OX40 agonist ivuxolimab in advanced cancers. Study overall: Ivuxolimab doses were 0.01, 0.1, 0.3, 1.5, 3 or 10 mg/kg every 2 weeks. Those enrolled were less than 85% male, with a mean age of approximately 60 years and ages from roughly 20 to 85. Findings of the study overall: Doses of 0.1 to 3.0 mg/kg were accompanied by clonal expansion of CD4+ and CD8+ blood T cells by week 6. On average, CD8+ T cells had more expanded clones than CD4+.

Sequenced material: CD4+ or CD8+ T cells sorted from blood, taken in a trial of the OX40 agonist ivuxolimab. This clonotype was obtained from an adult with an advanced solid tumor such as melanoma, head and neck, liver or kidney cancer. The chain links TRBV9 to TRBJ2-5; the match to TRBD2 covers 7 bases. CDR3 bases: TGTGCCAGCAGCGTAGGGCTAGCGGAGACCCAAGAGACCCAGTACTTC. Protein product: CASSVGLAETQETQYF.